The entry that follows covers one T cell receptor (beta chain) sequence. The antigen is unknown. This entry belongs to a study of T cell responses to AZD1222 COVID-19 vaccine. Findings and caveats of the study: Among spike-specific TCRs, nearly half reportedly target unmutated variant regions.

Some clones are missing from TCRdb's copy, which holds only in-frame ones; the method was immunoSEQ multiplex PCR. The sample contains 100,000 to 150,000 clones, about 92% of which appear only once. The material sequenced was peripheral blood, taken on day 0 of MenACWY control vaccination. This TCR was sampled from an adult in good health.

CDR3 amino acids: CASSETGSAYSPLHF. DNA of the CDR3: TGTGCCAGCAGTGAGACAGGGTCGGCTTATTCACCCCTCCACTTT. V is TRBV2 and J is TRBJ1-6, with 7 bases aligning to TRBD1. With 3 bases clipped from V and 8 bases from J, the junction kept 7 bases outside the gene matches. CDR3 length: 15 residues. Germline V lookup: CDR1 SNHLY, CDR2 FYNNEI.